This entry features one T cell receptor beta chain sequence. Its antigen remains unidentified. Method: immunoSEQ multiplex PCR; TCRdb's copy keeps in-frame clones and lacks some. The sample has about 120,000 clones; just under 95% are singletons. This specimen comes from a study of T cell responses to AZD1222 COVID-19 vaccine. Study-level results: It was only 6 or 7 AZD1222 recipients who were seropositive at baseline.

The receptor comes from an adult who received the AZD1222 COVID-19 vaccine. The sample in question was peripheral blood, obtained 28 days after the second AZD1222 dose.

CDR3 bases: TGTGCCAGCAGCTTGGGCAGGAACTATGGCTACACCTTC. Translated, it gives CASSLGRNYGYTF. This chain uses TRBV5-6 with TRBJ1-2; D not resolved. Germline-derived CDR1 and CDR2 are SGHDT and YYEEEE. CDR3 length equals 13 residues. V was trimmed by 0 bases and J by 2 bases, leaving 5 bases between them.